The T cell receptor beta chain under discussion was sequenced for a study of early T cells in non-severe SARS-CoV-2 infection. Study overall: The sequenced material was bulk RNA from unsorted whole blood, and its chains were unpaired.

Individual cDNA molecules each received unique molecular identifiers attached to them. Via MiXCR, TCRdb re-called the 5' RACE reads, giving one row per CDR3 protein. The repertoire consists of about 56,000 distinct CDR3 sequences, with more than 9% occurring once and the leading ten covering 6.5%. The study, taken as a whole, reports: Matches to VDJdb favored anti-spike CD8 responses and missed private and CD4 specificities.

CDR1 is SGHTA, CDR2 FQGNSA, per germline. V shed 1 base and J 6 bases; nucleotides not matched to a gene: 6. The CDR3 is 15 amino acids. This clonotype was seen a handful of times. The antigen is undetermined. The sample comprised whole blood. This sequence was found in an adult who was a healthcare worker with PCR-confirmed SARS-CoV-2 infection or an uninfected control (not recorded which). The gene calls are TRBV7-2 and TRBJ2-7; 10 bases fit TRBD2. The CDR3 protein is CASSLDLAGGSEQYF. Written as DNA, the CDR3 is TGTGCCAGCAGCTTAGATTTAGCGGGAGGATCCGAGCAGTACTTC.